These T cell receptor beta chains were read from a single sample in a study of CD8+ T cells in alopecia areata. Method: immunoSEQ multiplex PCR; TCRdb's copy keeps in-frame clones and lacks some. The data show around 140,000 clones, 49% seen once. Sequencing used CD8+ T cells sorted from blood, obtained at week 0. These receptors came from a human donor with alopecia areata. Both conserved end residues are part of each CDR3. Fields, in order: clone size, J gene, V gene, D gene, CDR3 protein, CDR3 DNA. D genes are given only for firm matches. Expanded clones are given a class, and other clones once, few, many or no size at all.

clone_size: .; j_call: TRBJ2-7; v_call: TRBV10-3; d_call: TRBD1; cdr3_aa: CALPGTGKGRYF; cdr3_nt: TGTGCCCTTCCCGGGACAGGGAAGGGACGGTACTTC
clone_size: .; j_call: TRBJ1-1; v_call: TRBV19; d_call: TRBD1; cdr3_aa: CASGYRGTEAFF; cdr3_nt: TGTGCCAGTGGATACAGGGGGACTGAAGCTTTCTTT
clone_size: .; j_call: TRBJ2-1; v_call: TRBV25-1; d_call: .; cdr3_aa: CASSVGYGEQFF; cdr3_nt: TGTGCCAGCAGTGTTGGGTACGGTGAGCAGTTCTTC
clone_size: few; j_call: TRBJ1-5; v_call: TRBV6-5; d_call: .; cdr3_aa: CASSSGAGVQPQHF; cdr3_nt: TGTGCCAGCAGCTCAGGGGCAGGGGTTCAGCCCCAGCATTTT
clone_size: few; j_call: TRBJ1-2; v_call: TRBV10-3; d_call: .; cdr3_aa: CAISESKLTNYGYTF; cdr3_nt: TGTGCCATCAGTGAGTCGAAGCTTACCAACTATGGCTACACCTTC
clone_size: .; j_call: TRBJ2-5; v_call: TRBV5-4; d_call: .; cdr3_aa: CASTSDWEETQYF; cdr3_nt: TGTGCCAGCACCTCGGACTGGGAAGAGACCCAGTACTTC
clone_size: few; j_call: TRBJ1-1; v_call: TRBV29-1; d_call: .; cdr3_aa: CSVASGTLTEAFF; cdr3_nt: TGCAGCGTCGCTTCCGGGACGCTCACTGAAGCTTTCTTT
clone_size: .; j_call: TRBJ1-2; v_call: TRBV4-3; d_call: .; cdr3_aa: CASSQDWAHGSFYGYTF; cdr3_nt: TGCGCCAGCAGCCAAGATTGGGCACACGGTTCGTTCTATGGCTACACCTTC
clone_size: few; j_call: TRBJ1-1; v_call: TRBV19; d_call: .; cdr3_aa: CASSQGGEAFF; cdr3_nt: TGTGCCAGTAGCCAGGGAGGGGAAGCTTTCTTT
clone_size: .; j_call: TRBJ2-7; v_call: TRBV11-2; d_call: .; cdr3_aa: CASSLEYGFSYEQYF; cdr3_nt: TGTGCCAGCAGCTTAGAATACGGATTCTCCTACGAGCAGTACTTC
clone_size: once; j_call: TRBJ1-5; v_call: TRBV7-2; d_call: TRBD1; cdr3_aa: CASSPNRGYGNQPQHF; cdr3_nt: TGTGCCAGCAGCCCAAACAGGGGGTATGGCAATCAGCCCCAGCATTTT
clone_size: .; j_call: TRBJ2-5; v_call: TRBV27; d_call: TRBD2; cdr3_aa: CASSERGLGETQYF; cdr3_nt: TGTGCCAGCAGTGAGCGGGGCCTGGGAGAGACCCAGTACTTC
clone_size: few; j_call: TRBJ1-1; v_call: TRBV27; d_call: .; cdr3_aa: CASSVLNTEAFF; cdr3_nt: TGTGCCAGCAGTGTGCTGAACACTGAAGCTTTCTTT
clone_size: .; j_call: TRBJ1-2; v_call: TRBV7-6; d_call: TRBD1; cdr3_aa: CASSSRTGSPYGYTF; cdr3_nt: TGTGCCAGCAGCTCCCGGACAGGGAGTCCCTATGGCTACACCTTC
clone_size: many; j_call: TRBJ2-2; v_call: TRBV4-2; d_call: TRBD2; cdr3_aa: CASSQLAGDTGELFF; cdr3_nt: TGTGCCAGCAGCCAACTAGCGGGGGACACCGGGGAGCTGTTTTTT
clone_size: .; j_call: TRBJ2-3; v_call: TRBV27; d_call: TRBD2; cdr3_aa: CASSLAGGTDTQYF; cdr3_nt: TGTGCCAGCAGTTTAGCGGGGGGCACAGATACGCAGTATTTT
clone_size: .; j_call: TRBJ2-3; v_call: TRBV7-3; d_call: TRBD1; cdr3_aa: CASSPTGGTDTQYF; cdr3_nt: TGTGCCAGCAGCCCAACAGGGGGCACAGATACGCAGTATTTT
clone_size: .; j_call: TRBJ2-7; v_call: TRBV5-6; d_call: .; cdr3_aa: CASSFWGAPSYEQYF; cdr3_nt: TGTGCCAGCAGCTTCTGGGGGGCGCCCTCCTACGAGCAGTACTTC
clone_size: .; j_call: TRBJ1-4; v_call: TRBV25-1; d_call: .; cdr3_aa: CASSELGVEKLFF; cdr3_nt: TGTGCCAGCAGTGAATTGGGGGTTGAAAAACTGTTTTTT
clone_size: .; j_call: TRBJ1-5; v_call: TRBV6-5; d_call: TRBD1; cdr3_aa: CASSYSDRAQPQHF; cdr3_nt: TGTGCCAGCAGTTACTCGGACAGGGCTCAGCCCCAGCATTTT
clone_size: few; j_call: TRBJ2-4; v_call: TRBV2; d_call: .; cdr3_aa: CASLGESNIQYF; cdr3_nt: TGTGCCAGCCTTGGGGAATCAAACATTCAGTACTTC
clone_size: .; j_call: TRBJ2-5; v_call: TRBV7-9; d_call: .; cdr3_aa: CASSLATEETQYF; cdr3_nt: TGTGCCAGCAGCTTAGCGACCGAAGAGACCCAGTACTTC
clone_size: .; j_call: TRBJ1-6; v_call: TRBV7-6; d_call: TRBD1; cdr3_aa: CASSLETGDSPYNSPLHF; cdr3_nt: TGTGCCAGCAGCTTAGAAACAGGGGATAGCCCCTATAATTCACCCCTCCACTTT
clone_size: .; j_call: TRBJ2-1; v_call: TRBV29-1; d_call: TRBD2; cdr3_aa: CSAAGGSYNEQFF; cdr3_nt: TGCAGCGCCGCGGGGGGATCCTACAATGAGCAGTTCTTC
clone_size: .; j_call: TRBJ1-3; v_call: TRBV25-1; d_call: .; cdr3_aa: CASRGDGRGNTIYF; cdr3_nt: TGTGCCAGCAGGGGGGACGGTAGGGGAAACACCATATATTTT
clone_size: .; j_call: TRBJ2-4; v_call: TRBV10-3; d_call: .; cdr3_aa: CAISETVALAKNIQYF; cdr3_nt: TGTGCCATCAGTGAAACAGTTGCTTTAGCCAAAAACATTCAGTACTTC
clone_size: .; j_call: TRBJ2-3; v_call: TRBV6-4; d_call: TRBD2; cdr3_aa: CASSRASGGTDTQYF; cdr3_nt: TGTGCCAGCAGTCGGGCTAGCGGGGGCACAGATACGCAGTATTTT
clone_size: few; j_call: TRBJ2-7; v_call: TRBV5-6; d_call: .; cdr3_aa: CASSLLDDEQYF; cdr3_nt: TGTGCCAGCAGCCTCCTGGACGACGAGCAGTACTTC
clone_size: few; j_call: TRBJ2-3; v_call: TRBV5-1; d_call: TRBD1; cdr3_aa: CASSPLGTGGAGSQYF; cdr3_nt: TGCGCCAGCAGCCCCCTCGGGACAGGGGGCGCCGGATCGCAGTATTTT
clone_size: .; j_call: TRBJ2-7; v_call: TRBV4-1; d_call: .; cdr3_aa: CASSQVDSYSYEQYF; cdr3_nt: TGCGCCAGCAGCCAAGTTGACAGTTATTCCTACGAGCAGTACTTC
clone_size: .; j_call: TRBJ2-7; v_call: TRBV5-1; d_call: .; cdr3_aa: CASSLDFSYEQYF; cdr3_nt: TGCGCCAGCAGCTTGGACTTTTCCTACGAGCAGTACTTC
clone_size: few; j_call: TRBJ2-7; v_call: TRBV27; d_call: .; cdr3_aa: CASSFAGAYEQYF; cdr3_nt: TGTGCCAGCAGTTTCGCAGGGGCCTACGAGCAGTACTTC
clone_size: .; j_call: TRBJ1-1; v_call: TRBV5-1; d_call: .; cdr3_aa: CASSLAVNTEAFF; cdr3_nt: TGCGCCAGCAGCTTGGCAGTGAACACTGAAGCTTTCTTT
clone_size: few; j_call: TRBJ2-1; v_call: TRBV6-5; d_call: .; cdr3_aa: CASSGLNNEQFF; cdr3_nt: TGTGCCAGCAGCGGACTCAACAATGAGCAGTTCTTC
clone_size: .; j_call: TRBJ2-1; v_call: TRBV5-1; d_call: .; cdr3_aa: CASSFRANEQFF; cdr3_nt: TGCGCCAGCAGCTTCAGGGCCAATGAGCAGTTCTTC
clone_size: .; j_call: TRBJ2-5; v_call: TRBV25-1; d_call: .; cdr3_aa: CASSPMAQETQYF; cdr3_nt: TGTGCCAGCAGCCCGATGGCACAAGAGACCCAGTACTTC
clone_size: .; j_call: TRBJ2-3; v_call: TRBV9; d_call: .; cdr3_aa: CASSEGGSWVTDTQYF; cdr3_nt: TGTGCCAGCAGTGAAGGAGGGAGCTGGGTCACAGATACGCAGTATTTT
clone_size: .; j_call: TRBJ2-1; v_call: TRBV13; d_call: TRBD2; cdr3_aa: CASSSRSGSSYNEQFF; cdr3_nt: TGTGCCAGCAGCTCACGTAGCGGGAGCTCCTACAATGAGCAGTTCTTC
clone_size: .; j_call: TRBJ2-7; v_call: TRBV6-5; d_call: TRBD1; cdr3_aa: CASRYEGTGNYEQYF; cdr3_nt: TGTGCCAGCAGATACGAGGGGACAGGGAACTACGAGCAGTACTTC
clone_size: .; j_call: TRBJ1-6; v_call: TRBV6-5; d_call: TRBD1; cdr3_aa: CASSYGTGENSPLHF; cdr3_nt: TGTGCCAGCAGTTACGGCACAGGGGAGAATTCACCCCTCCACTTT
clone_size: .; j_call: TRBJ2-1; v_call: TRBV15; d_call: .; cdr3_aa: CATSRRAEQFF; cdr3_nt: TGTGCCACCAGCAGAAGGGCTGAGCAGTTCTTC
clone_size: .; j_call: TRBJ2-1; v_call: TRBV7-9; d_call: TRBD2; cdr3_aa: CASSSLGLAGGSSYNEQFF; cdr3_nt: TGTGCCAGCAGCTCCCTCGGACTAGCGGGGGGGAGCTCCTACAATGAGCAGTTCTTC
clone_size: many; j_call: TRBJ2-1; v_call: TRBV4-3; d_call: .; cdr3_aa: CASSQDTQGYEQFF; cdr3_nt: TGCGCCAGCAGCCAAGATACCCAGGGATATGAGCAGTTCTTC
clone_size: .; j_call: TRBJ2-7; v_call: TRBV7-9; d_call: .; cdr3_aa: CASSFDRSEQYF; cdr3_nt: TGTGCCAGCAGCTTCGACAGGTCCGAGCAGTACTTC
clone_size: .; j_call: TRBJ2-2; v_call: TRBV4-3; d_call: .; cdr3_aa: CASSQEVAGTEILAGELFF; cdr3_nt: TGCGCCAGCAGCCAAGAGGTGGCGGGGACGGAGATCCTAGCCGGGGAGCTGTTTTTT
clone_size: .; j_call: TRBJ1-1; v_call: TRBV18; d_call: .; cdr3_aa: CASSHHPGDTEAFF; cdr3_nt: TGTGCCAGCTCTCACCATCCGGGAGACACTGAAGCTTTCTTT
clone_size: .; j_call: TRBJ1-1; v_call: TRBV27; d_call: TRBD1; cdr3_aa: CASSTRTGGTEAFF; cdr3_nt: TGTGCCAGCAGTACCCGGACAGGGGGGACTGAAGCTTTCTTT
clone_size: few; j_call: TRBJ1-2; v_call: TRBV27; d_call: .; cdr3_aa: CASKDGSNYGYTF; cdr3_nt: TGTGCCAGCAAGGACGGGAGTAACTATGGCTACACCTTC
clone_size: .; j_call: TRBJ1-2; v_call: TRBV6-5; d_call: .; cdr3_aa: CASSNPGEDFYGYTF; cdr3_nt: TGTGCCAGCAGCAACCCTGGGGAGGACTTTTATGGCTACACCTTC
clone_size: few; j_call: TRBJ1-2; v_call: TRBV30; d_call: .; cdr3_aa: CAFMGRIIYGYTF; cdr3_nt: TGTGCCTTTATGGGACGGATTATCTATGGCTACACCTTC
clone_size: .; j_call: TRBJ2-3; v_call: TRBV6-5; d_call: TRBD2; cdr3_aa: CASSWLTSVTDTQYF; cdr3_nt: TGTGCCAGCAGTTGGCTGACTAGCGTTACAGATACGCAGTATTTT
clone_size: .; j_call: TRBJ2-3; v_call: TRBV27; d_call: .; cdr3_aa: CASSLPDSTDTQYF; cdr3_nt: TGTGCCAGCAGTTTGCCGGACAGCACAGATACGCAGTATTTT
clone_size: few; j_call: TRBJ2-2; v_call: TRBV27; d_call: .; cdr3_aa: CASKHKDRPHTGELFF; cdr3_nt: TGTGCCAGCAAGCACAAAGACAGGCCTCACACCGGGGAGCTGTTTTTT
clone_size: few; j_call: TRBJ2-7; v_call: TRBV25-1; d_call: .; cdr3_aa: CASSFDSEPYEQYF; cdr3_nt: TGTGCCAGCAGTTTCGATAGCGAACCCTACGAGCAGTACTTC
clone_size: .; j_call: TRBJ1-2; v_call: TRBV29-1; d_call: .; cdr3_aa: CSVEDDYGYTF; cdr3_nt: TGCAGCGTTGAAGATGACTATGGCTACACCTTC
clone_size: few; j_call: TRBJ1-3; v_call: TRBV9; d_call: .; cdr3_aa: CASSPATQPFGNTIYF; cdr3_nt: TGTGCCAGCAGCCCGGCGACACAGCCTTTTGGAAACACCATATATTTT
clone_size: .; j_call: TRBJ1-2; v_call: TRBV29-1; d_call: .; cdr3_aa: CSAQGSGYGYTF; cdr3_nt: TGCAGCGCCCAGGGGTCAGGCTATGGCTACACCTTC
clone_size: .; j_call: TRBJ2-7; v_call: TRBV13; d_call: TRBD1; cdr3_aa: CASNRDRDYEQYF; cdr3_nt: TGTGCCAGTAACCGGGACAGAGACTACGAGCAGTACTTC